The sequence of this TCR beta chain was determined in a study of shared clonotypes between healthy human individuals. Naive CD8 populations comprised CD45RO-negative cells positively selected for CCR7, excluding terminally differentiated effector memory CD45RA+ cells. The CDR3 sequence is 15 residues long. V was clipped by 10 bases and J by 7 bases; unmatched bases: 13. Germline values: CDR1 MNHEY, CDR2 SMNVEV (reference sequence). TCRdb keeps only in-frame clones here, not all; method: immunoSEQ multiplex PCR. The sample includes around 2,000,000 clones, around 93% of them seen just once. Note on this clone: What it binds is unknown.

Findings of the study overall: Though the depth was large, rarefaction showed that sorted-subset sequencing was incomplete.

The sequenced material came from naive CD8+ T cells from PBMCs. The clonotype comes from a young man in good health. Some clones in this sample may be carry-over from other donors' samples. This rearrangement joins TRBV27 to TRBJ2-2; 9 bases match TRBD2. The CDR3 region is CATLRSSGGFGELFF. In nucleotides, the CDR3 is TGTGCCACCTTGAGAAGTAGCGGGGGTTTCGGGGAGCTGTTTTTT.